The 9 T cell receptor beta chains below all came from one sample that was sequenced in a study of blood T cell repertoires in COVID-19. Repertoires were generated with immunoSEQ multiplex PCR, while TCRdb's copy carries only in-frame clones and drops some. This table has about 210,000 clones, under 90% appearing once. Sequencing input: peripheral blood. These receptors were taken from a man aged 60-69 years with acute or convalescent COVID-19.

The rearrangement uses TRBV15 and TRBJ2-7, with 11 nucleotides matching TRBD2. Germline CDR1 LNHNV, CDR2 YYDKDF (reference sequence). The CDR3 extends over 14 amino acids. With 5 bases clipped from V and 12 bases from J, the junction kept 12 bases outside the gene matches. The CDR3, as DNA: TGTGCCACCAGCCCGACTAGCGGGACCTCCCCGCCGTACTTC. Its protein is CATSPTSGTSPPYF.

The V gene is TRBV12-5, the J gene TRBJ2-1, with TRBD2 matching over 7 bases. Germline loops: CDR1 LGHNT, CDR2 FRNRAP. The CDR3 spans 15 residues. V trimming: 3 bases; J trimming: 3 bases; junction bases outside the gene matches: 5. The DNA of the CDR3 is TGTGCTAGTGGTTTTGGTTCTAGCGGCTACAATGAGCAGTTCTTC. Residues: CASGFGSSGYNEQFF.

The chain recombines TRBV5-1 with TRBJ1-4, with D perhaps TRBD1 (6 bases). The V and J ends lost 2 bases and 7 bases respectively, with 12 bases between them. Germline loops: CDR1 SGHRS, CDR2 YFSETQ. The CDR3 sequence is 14 residues long. CDR3 sequence: CASSFQGRAEKLFF. The CDR3 DNA reads TGCGCCAGCAGCTTCCAGGGGAGGGCTGAAAAACTGTTTTTT. The full variable domain, in which reference TRBV5-1 and TRBJ1-4 provide the parts outside the CDR3, is KAGVTQTPRYLIKTRGQQVTLSCSPISGHRSVSWYQQTPGQGLQFLFEYFSETQRNKGNFPGRFSGRQFSNSRSEMNVSTLELGDSALYLCASSFQGRAEKLFFGSGTQLSVL.

In its sample, this clone was seen a few times. The gene calls are TRBV7-2 and TRBJ2-1; 11 nucleotides line up with TRBD2. The V and J ends lost 4 bases and 6 bases, in that order; junction bases with no gene match: 8. CDR1 and CDR2 from the germline V gene are SGHTA and FQGNSA. This CDR3 has 16 residues. CDR3 sequence reads: CASSYSGTSGSNEQFF. The CDR3 DNA is TGTGCCAGCAGCTATAGCGGGACTAGCGGCTCCAATGAGCAGTTCTTC.

The V call is TRBV24-1, the J call TRBJ2-6; weak D call: TRBD1 (5 bases). Trimming stripped 8 bases from V and 4 bases from J, with 5 bases between. There are 12 residues in the CDR3. Germline CDR1 is KGHDR and CDR2 is SFDVKD. CDR3 bases: TGTGCCACCAAGGGGGGGGCCAACGTCCTGACTTTC. As protein: CATKGGANVLTF.

The chain uses TRBV27 and TRBJ2-4; perhaps TRBD1 as D (5 bases). Between the trimmed V and J ends, which lost 6 bases and 3 bases, there was a span of 9 bases. The germline gives CDR1 MNHEY, CDR2 SMNVEV (reference sequence). This CDR3 is 13 amino acids long. The CDR3 DNA reads TGTGCCAGCAGGACAGCGAGCAAAAACATTCAGTACTTC. It encodes CASRTASKNIQYF.

The rearrangement uses TRBV3-1 (or the pseudogene TRBV3-2) and TRBJ2-3, with 10 bases identical to TRBD2. Germline V gene data show CDR1 as LGHDT and CDR2 as YNNKEL (reference sequence). With 1 base clipped from V and 1 base from J, the junction kept 5 bases outside the gene matches. The CDR3 has 17 amino acids. CDR3 in DNA: TGTGCCAGCAGCCAAGTAGGCGGACTAGCGGGCACAGATACGCAGTATTTT. Its translation: CASSQVGGLAGTDTQYF.

The sample holds one count of this clone. The chain is built from TRBV7-9 and TRBJ2-3; D remains unclear. The CDR3 extends over 13 amino acids. Trimming stripped 5 bases from V and 6 bases from J, with 12 bases between. Germline CDR1 is SEHNR and CDR2 is FQNEAQ (reference sequence). CDR3 sequence (DNA): TGTGCCAGCAGCCCCCAACAGCAGGATACGCAGTATTTT. Its translation: CASSPQQQDTQYF.

The sample holds a few counts of this clone. The J gene is TRBJ2-2, the V gene TRBV11-2; tentatively, D is TRBD1 (6 bases). This CDR3 comprises 14 residues. Germline V CDR1 and CDR2: SGHAT, FQNNGV. V was clipped by 2 bases and J by 6 bases, with 10 bases between them. CDR3 sequence (DNA): TGTGCCAGCAGCTTAACACAGGGTGCCGGGGAGCTGTTTTTT. Protein: CASSLTQGAGELFF.